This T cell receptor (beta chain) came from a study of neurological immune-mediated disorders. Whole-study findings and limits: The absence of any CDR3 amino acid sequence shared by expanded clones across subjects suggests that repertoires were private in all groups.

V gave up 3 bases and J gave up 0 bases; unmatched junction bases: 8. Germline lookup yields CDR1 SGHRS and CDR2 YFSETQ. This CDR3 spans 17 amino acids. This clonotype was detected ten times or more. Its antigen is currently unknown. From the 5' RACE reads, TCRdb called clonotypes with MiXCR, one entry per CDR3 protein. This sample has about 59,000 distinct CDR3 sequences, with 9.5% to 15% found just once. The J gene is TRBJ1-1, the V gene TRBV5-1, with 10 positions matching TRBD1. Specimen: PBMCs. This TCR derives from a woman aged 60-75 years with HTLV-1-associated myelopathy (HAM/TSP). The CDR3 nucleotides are TGCGCCAGCAGCTCACAGACAGGGGGCCCTATGAACACTGAAGCTTTCTTT. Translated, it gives CASSSQTGGPMNTEAFF. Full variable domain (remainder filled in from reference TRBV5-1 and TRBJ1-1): KAGVTQTPRYLIKTRGQQVTLSCSPISGHRSVSWYQQTPGQGLQFLFEYFSETQRNKGNFPGRFSGRQFSNSRSEMNVSTLELGDSALYLCASSSQTGGPMNTEAFFGQGTRLTVV.